The clone carrying this T cell receptor (beta chain) was observed a few times. Its antigen is as yet unknown. The germline V gene has CDR1 MNHEY and CDR2 SMNVEV (reference sequence). The CDR3 extends over 12 amino acids. The J segment lost 7 bases and the V segment lost 10 bases, leaving 8 bases of the junction unmatched. The PCR was carried out with 60 Vbeta primers and 13 Jbeta primers. The repertoire was sequenced with immunoSEQ multiplex PCR; TCRdb's copy has only in-frame clones and lacks some. This sample yields about 160,000 clones, of which roughly 80% are seen a single time; approximately 4.5% belongs to the top ten. The sample belongs to a study of cytomegalovirus exposure and HLA in healthy donors. Study-wide points: The Asian-associated ancestry cluster reportedly had fewer N-insertions than the roughly 720-donor mean in a later analysis. Some public TCRs appeared in many individuals, while most sequences were rare.

V is TRBV27 and J is TRBJ1-2, with 8 bases that match TRBD1. Input material: PBMCs. The TCR comes from a man aged 25-45 years in good health and CMV-seronegative. The CDR3, as DNA: TGTGCCATATCGGACAGGGTGGGTGGCTACACCTTC. Translating gives CAISDRVGGYTF.